This T cell receptor (beta chain) was sequenced for a study of a mutant IDH1 vaccine in newly diagnosed glioma. Across the whole study: Across weeks 1, 3, 5, 7, 11, 15, 19 and 23, patients received a vaccination each time, eight in all.

With respect to this clone: The antigen is not known.

In germline, CDR1 is SGHTA, CDR2 FQGNSA. The V end was cut by 4 bases, the J end by 2 bases, with 16 bases between. CDR3 length equals 16 residues. Time point denoted: week 11, during vaccination. Each vaccine dose was 300 ug of mutant IDH1 20-mer peptide, with topical imiquimod. Regarding the study as a whole: Vaccination elicited immune responses in 93.3% of patients. The authors found pseudoprogression apparently unrelated to changes in top peripheral T cell clonotypes.

The protocol was immunoSEQ multiplex PCR, while the TCRdb copy is restricted to in-frame clones and leaves out a portion. This table has 55,000 to 70,000 clones, around 91% appearing once. The rearrangement links TRBV7-2 to TRBJ2-3, with D maybe TRBD2 (5 bases). The clonotype comes from a middle-aged man with glioma. The sample consisted of PBMCs, taken from a glioma patient whose treatment included an IDH1 peptide vaccine. The CDR3 is CASSSRRGGNTDTQYF. The CDR3 DNA is TGTGCCAGCAGCTCAAGACGCGGAGGTAACACAGATACGCAGTATTTT.